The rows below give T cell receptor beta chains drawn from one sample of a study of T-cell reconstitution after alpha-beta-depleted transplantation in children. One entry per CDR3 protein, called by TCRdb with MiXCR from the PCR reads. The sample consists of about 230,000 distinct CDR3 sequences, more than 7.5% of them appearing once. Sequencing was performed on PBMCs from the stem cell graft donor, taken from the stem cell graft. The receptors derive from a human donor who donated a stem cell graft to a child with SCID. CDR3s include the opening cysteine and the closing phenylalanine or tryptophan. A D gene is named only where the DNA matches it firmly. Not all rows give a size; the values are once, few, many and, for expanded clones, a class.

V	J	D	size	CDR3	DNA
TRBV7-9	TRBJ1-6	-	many	CASSFGPRAYNSPLHF	TGTGCCAGCAGCTTCGGCCCCAGGGCCTATAATTCACCCCTCCACTTT
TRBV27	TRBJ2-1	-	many	CASRPRSVGHNEQFF	TGTGCCAGCAGACCGAGGAGCGTCGGCCACAATGAGCAGTTCTTC
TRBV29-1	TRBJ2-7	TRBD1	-	CSGGQGVYEQYF	TGCAGCGGGGGACAGGGAGTCTACGAGCAGTACTTC
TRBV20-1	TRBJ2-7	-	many	CSARDWRGSGEQYF	TGCAGTGCTAGAGATTGGAGGGGATCGGGCGAGCAGTACTTC
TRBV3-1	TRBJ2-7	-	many	CASSQERMRAALYEQYF	TGTGCCAGCAGCCAAGAGAGGATGCGGGCAGCCCTCTACGAGCAGTACTTC
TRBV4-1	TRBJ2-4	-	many	CASSKGDRVDIQYF	TGCGCCAGCAGCAAGGGTGACCGAGTAGACATTCAGTACTTC
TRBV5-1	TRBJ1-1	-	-	CASAVPKGANTEAFF	TGCGCCAGCGCCGTCCCCAAAGGAGCGAACACTGAAGCTTTCTTT
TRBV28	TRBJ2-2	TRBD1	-	CASRPDRARNTGELFF	TGTGCCAGCAGGCCCGACAGGGCGCGAAACACCGGGGAGCTGTTTTTT
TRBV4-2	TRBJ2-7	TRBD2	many	CASSQRTSGSYEQYF	TGTGCCAGCAGCCAAAGGACTAGCGGCTCCTACGAGCAGTACTTC
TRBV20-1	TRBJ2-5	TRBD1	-	CSARVRTGNQETQYF	TGCAGTGCTAGAGTTCGGACAGGGAACCAAGAGACCCAGTACTTC
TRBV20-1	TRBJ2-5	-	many	CSARRDQYQETQYF	TGCAGTGCTAGAAGGGACCAGTACCAAGAGACCCAGTACTTC
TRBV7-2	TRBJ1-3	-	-	CASSHPGHAAGNTIYF	TGTGCCAGCAGCCACCCGGGACACGCCGCTGGAAACACCATATATTTT
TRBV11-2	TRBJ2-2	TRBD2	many	CASSYSGANTGELFF	TGTGCCAGCAGCTATAGCGGGGCTAACACCGGGGAGCTGTTTTTT
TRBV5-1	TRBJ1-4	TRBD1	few	CASSVVGTGANEKLFF	TGCGCCAGCAGCGTAGTAGGGACAGGTGCCAATGAAAAACTGTTTTTT
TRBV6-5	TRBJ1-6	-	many	CASSYSQGGSPLHF	TGTGCCAGCAGTTATTCACAGGGAGGTTCACCCCTCCACTTT
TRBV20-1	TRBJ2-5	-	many	CSARDRMETQYF	TGCAGTGCTAGAGATCGAATGGAGACCCAGTACTTC
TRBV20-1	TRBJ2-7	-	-	CSARDRADIPEQYF	TGCAGTGCTAGAGATCGAGCGGACATCCCCGAGCAGTACTTC
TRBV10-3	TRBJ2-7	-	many	CAISPDRRGTYEQYF	TGTGCCATCAGTCCCGATCGAAGGGGTACCTACGAGCAGTACTTC
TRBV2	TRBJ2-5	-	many	CASRSPAKETQYF	TGTGCCAGCAGGTCCCCGGCCAAAGAGACCCAGTACTTC
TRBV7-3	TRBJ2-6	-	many	CASSLRAISGANVLTF	TGTGCCAGCAGCTTAAGGGCGATCTCTGGGGCCAACGTCCTGACTTTC
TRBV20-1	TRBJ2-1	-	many	CSARGGGQPQEQFF	TGCAGTGCTAGGGGAGGGGGGCAACCCCAAGAGCAGTTCTTC
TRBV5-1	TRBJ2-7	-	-	CASSLGTVGLPEQYF	TGCGCCAGCAGCTTGGGGACAGTTGGGCTCCCCGAGCAGTACTTC
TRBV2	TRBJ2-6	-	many	CASSLSPLSSGANVLTF	TGTGCCAGCAGTTTATCTCCTCTGAGCTCTGGGGCCAACGTCCTGACTTTC
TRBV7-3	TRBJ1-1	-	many	CASSSTSYGTTEAFF	TGTGCCAGTTCCTCAACCTCATACGGGACCACTGAAGCTTTCTTT
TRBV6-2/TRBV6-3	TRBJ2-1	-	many	CASSSGLHNEQFF	TGTGCCAGCAGTTCGGGACTCCACAATGAGCAGTTCTTC
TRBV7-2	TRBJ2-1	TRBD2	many	CASSLRTSSYNEQFF	TGTGCCAGCAGCCTGAGGACTAGCTCCTACAATGAGCAGTTCTTC
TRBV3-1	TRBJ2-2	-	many	CASSQGPRNTGELFF	TGTGCCAGCAGCCAGGGGCCCAGGAACACCGGGGAGCTGTTTTTT
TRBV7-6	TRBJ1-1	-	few	CASSQPGHDGTEAFF	TGTGCCAGCAGCCAGCCGGGACACGATGGCACTGAAGCTTTCTTT
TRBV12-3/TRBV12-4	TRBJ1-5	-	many	CASSLGRISHSNQPQHF	TGTGCCAGCAGTCTCGGACGGATATCACATAGCAATCAGCCCCAGCATTTT
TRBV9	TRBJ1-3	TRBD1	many	CASSIRLEGTGDLNTIYF	TGTGCCAGCAGCATACGCTTGGAAGGAACAGGGGATCTTAACACCATATATTTT
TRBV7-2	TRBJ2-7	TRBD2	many	CASSISGGAHEQYF	TGTGCCAGCAGCATTAGCGGGGGGGCCCACGAGCAGTACTTC
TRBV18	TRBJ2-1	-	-	CASSPPIGEYEQFF	TGTGCCAGCTCACCACCGATCGGGGAATATGAGCAGTTCTTC
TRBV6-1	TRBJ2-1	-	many	CASSDGRTRSSGNEQFF	TGTGCCAGCAGTGATGGGCGAACCAGGTCCAGCGGCAATGAGCAGTTCTTC
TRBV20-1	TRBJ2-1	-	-	CSAHESPYNEQFF	TGCAGTGCTCACGAATCTCCCTACAATGAGCAGTTCTTC
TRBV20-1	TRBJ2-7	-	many	CSARAGTDYEQYF	TGCAGTGCTCGGGCCGGCACCGACTACGAGCAGTACTTC
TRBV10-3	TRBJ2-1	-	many	CAISVSDGEQFF	TGTGCCATCAGTGTATCGGACGGAGAGCAGTTCTTC
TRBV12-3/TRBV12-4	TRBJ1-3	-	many	CASSLRGSGNTIYF	TGTGCCAGCAGCCTCCGGGGTTCTGGAAACACCATATATTTT
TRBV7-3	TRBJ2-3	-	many	CASSLNGGGGRVAQYF	TGTGCCAGCAGCTTAAATGGGGGCGGGGGTCGGGTGGCGCAGTATTTT
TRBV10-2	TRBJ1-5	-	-	CACCQGLRGKSNQPQHF	TGTGCCTGCTGCCAAGGTTTAAGAGGAAAGAGCAATCAGCCCCAGCATTTT
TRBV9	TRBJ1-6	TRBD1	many	CASSVDRGGNSPLHF	TGTGCCAGCAGCGTCGACAGGGGGGGAAATTCACCCCTCCACTTT
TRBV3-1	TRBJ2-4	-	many	CASSQDLREGRNIQYF	TGTGCCAGCAGCCAAGATTTACGGGAAGGACGAAACATTCAGTACTTC
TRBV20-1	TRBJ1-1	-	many	CSARISPNTEAFF	TGCAGTGCTAGAATTTCCCCGAACACTGAAGCTTTCTTT
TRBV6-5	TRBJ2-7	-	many	CASSYSGVYEQYF	TGTGCCAGCAGTTACTCGGGGGTCTACGAGCAGTACTTC
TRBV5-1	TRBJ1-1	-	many	CASSLGGMAEAFF	TGCGCCAGCAGCTTGGGGGGTATGGCTGAAGCTTTCTTT
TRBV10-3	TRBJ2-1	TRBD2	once	CAISGRESYNEQFF	TGTGCCATCAGTGGGCGGGAGTCCTACAATGAGCAGTTCTTC
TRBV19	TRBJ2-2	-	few	CASRARTNTGELFF	TGTGCCAGCCGAGCGCGTACAAACACCGGGGAGCTGTTTTTT
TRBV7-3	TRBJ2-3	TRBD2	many	CASSFASGGGGTQYF	TGTGCCAGCAGCTTCGCTAGCGGGGGTGGAGGTACGCAGTATTTT
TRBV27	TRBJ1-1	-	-	CASSLSMVTEAFF	TGTGCCAGCAGTTTAAGTATGGTGACTGAAGCTTTCTTT
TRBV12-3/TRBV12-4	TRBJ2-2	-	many	CASSFTPFGELFF	TGTGCCAGCAGTTTTACCCCCTTCGGGGAGCTGTTTTTT
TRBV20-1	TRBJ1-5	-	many	CSAATTLTEVFNQPQHF	TGCAGTGCTGCGACCACCTTGACCGAAGTCTTCAATCAGCCCCAGCATTTT
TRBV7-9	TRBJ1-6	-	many	CASSLYERQDSPLHF	TGTGCCAGCAGCCTATATGAAAGACAGGATTCACCCCTCCACTTT
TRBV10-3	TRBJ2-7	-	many	CAISGAEPRSGEQYF	TGTGCCATCAGTGGGGCTGAGCCGCGCTCGGGGGAGCAGTACTTC
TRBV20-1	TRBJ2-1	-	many	CSARESRVINEQFF	TGCAGTGCTAGAGAATCCCGGGTGATCAATGAGCAGTTCTTC
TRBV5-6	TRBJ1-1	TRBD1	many	CASSLGRGTGGRGAFF	TGTGCCAGCAGCTTGGGTCGGGGGACAGGGGGCCGAGGAGCTTTCTTT
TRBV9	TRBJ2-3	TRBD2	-	CASSVDSGGKDTQYF	TGTGCCAGCAGCGTAGATAGCGGGGGTAAAGATACGCAGTATTTT